The 3 T cell receptor beta chains given below trace back to one sample, sequenced in a study of early T cells in non-severe SARS-CoV-2 infection. TCRdb used MiXCR to reprocess the 5' RACE reads, holding one entry per CDR3 protein. The table has about 52,000 distinct CDR3 sequences, roughly 9.6% seen once. Specimen: whole blood. The origin of the receptors is an adult who was a healthcare worker with PCR-confirmed SARS-CoV-2 infection or an uninfected control (not recorded which).

The V and J genes are TRBV7-9 and TRBJ2-7; D is perhaps TRBD2 (6 bases). V was shortened by 1 base and J by 9 bases, with 10 bases between the two germline ends. Per the germline V gene, CDR1 is SEHNR and CDR2 is FQNEAQ (reference sequence). This CDR3 has 12 amino acids. Here the CDR3 reads CASSLVGGWQYF. CDR3 DNA sequence: TGTGCCAGCAGCTTAGTGGGGGGTTGGCAGTACTTC.

V usage is TRBV12-3 or TRBV12-4 and J usage is TRBJ2-7, with 9 bases aligning to TRBD2. Trimming at V came to 1 base and at J to 3 bases, leaving 13 bases not matched to a gene. This CDR3 has 18 amino acids. CDR3 protein: CASSLGAGSGRSFYEQYF. CDR3 coding DNA: TGTGCCAGCAGTTTAGGTGCGGGTAGCGGGAGATCTTTCTACGAGCAGTACTTC.

J is TRBJ1-6 and V is TRBV6-4; TRBD1 might be the D (5 bases). Looked up from germline, CDR1 is MRHNA and CDR2 is SNTAGT. Trimming stripped 6 bases from V and 6 bases from J, with 12 bases between. The CDR3 is 14 residues long. This CDR3 reads CASSEGPINSPLHF. CDR3 DNA: TGTGCCAGCAGCGAGGGACCGATTAATTCACCCCTCCACTTT.